What follows is one TCR beta chain and its context. Its antigen is currently unknown. The source of the sample is a study of T cells in localized non-small cell lung cancer. Study conclusions and caveats: In adjacent lung appeared a median around 62 of the top 100 tumor clones. An association was observed between higher blood T cell density and longer overall survival. Because researchers sequenced only one region of the tumor, heterogeneity is still possible. The greatest T cell clonality was found in uninvolved adjacent lung (higher than in tumor).

The germline V gene encodes CDR1 MDHEN and CDR2 SYDVKM. Germline trimming cut 5 bases from V and 1 base from J; bases unmatched to any gene: 3. This CDR3 contains 15 residues. Assay used: immunoSEQ multiplex PCR; TCRdb lists only in-frame clones, some missing. Among 2,100 or so clones listed, around 30% were seen once. The V and J genes are TRBV28 and TRBJ2-2; 8 bases line up with TRBD2. This material consisted of normal lung tissue next to the tumor, taken before any cancer treatment. The clonotype originates from a male donor aged 60 or over with stage I squamous cell lung carcinoma. The CDR3 bases are TGTGCCAGCAGTCCGGGAGGGAGGAACACCGGGGAGCTGTTTTTT. As protein: CASSPGGRNTGELFF. Drawing the rest from reference TRBV28 and TRBJ2-2, the complete variable domain is DVKVTQSSRYLVKRTGEKVFLECVQDMDHENMFWYRQDPGLGLRLIYFSYDVKMKEKGDIPEGYSVSREKKERFSLILESASTNQTSMYLCASSPGGRNTGELFFGEGSRLTVL.